The clone carrying this T cell receptor beta chain appeared once. These data come from a study of cytomegalovirus exposure and HLA in healthy donors. In nominal health when sampled, donors likely had unrecorded immune exposures nonetheless. Germline CDR1 reads LNHNV; CDR2 reads YYDKDF (reference sequence). Trimming left V 4 bases short and J 0 bases short, with 16 bases between. The CDR3 runs 18 residues. The PCR ran on 60 Vbeta and 13 Jbeta primers. Assay used: immunoSEQ multiplex PCR; TCRdb lists only in-frame clones, some missing. The sample contains about 170,000 clones, roughly 80% of which appear only once.

The receptor comes from a female donor in good health and CMV-seronegative. Sequenced: PBMCs. The chain carries TRBV15 and TRBJ2-6; maybe TRBD1 (5 bases). CDR3 coding DNA: TGTGCCACCAGCACCCCACAGGAAGGATACTCTGGGGCCAACGTCCTGACTTTC. It codes for CATSTPQEGYSGANVLTF.